These 4 T cell receptor beta chains were all obtained from the same sample, sequenced in a study of response to subunit inactivated influenza vaccine. TCRdb independently ran MiXCR on the RT-PCR reads; one entry per CDR3 protein. The table has hundreds of thousands of distinct CDR3 sequences, about a sixth seen once. The input for sequencing was PBMCs from blood, taken 11 to 12 days after vaccination. The receptor set was obtained from a man aged 45-65 years who received an inactivated influenza vaccine.

This clonotype was detected ten times or more. This chain connects TRBV3-1 to TRBJ2-5; D gene ambiguous. This CDR3 is built from 12 residues. Germline V gene data show CDR1 as LGHDT and CDR2 as YNNKEL (reference sequence). Between the trimmed V and J ends, which lost 1 base and 5 bases, there was a span of 5 bases. In DNA, the CDR3 is TGTGCCAGCAGCCAAGTTCTTGAGACCCAGTACTTC. Protein product: CASSQVLETQYF.

This clonotype turned up a few times. This rearrangement joins TRBV7-6 to TRBJ2-5; TRBD1 aligns across 8 bases. Germline CDR1 is SGHVS and CDR2 is FNYEAQ. The CDR3 extends over 17 amino acids. With V trimmed by 2 bases and J by 4 bases, 12 bases remained unmatched. The CDR3 reads CASSLTRGRFFPETQYF. The DNA of the CDR3 is TGTGCCAGCAGCTTAACCAGGGGGCGATTTTTCCCAGAGACCCAGTACTTC.

This clonotype appeared many times. The rearrangement links TRBV7-9 to TRBJ2-1; tentatively, D is TRBD2 (5 bases). Germline V gene data show CDR1 as SEHNR and CDR2 as FQNEAQ (reference sequence). Trimming removed 5 bases from V and 9 bases from J, with 14 bases in between. The CDR3 is 13 amino acids. The CDR3 here is CASSPPLGGEQFF. The CDR3 DNA sequence: TGTGCCAGCAGCCCTCCGTTAGGAGGTGAGCAGTTCTTC. The full variable domain, completed using reference TRBV7-9 and TRBJ2-1, is DTGVSQNPRHKITKRGQNVTFRCDPISEHNRLYWYRQTLGQGPEFLTYFQNEAQLEKSRLLSDRFSAERPKGSFSTLEIQRTEQGDSAMYLCASSPPLGGEQFFGPGTRLTVL.

V gene TRBV5-8 combines with J gene TRBJ1-5, with unresolved D. The CDR3 length is 14 residues. The V gene's germline CDR1 is SGHTS and CDR2 YDEGEE. Trimming shortened V by 5 bases and J by 8 bases, and 17 bases separated the two germline ends. The CDR3 DNA follows: TGTGCCAGCAGACCGAGGACGGGGTTGAAGCCCCAGCATTTT. Amino acids: CASRPRTGLKPQHF.